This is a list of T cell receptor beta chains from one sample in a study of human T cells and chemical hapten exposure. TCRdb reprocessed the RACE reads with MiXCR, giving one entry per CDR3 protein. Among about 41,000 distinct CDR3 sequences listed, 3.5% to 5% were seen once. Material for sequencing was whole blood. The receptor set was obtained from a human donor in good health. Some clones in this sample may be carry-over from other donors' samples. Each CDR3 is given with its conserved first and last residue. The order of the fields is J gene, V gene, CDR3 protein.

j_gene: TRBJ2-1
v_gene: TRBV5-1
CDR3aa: CASSPGGQRSYNEQFF

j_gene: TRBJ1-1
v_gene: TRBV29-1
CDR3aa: CSADLTGGHTEAFF

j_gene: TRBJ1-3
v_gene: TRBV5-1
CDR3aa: CASSSGNTIYF

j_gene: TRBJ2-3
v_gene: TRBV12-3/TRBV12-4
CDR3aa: CASSLSGSATDTQYF

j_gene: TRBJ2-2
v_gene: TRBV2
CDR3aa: CASSEGRGLGELFF

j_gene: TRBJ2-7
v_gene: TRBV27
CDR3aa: CASRGQGYEQYF

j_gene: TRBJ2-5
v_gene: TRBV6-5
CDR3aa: CASSYSEATLPKETQYF

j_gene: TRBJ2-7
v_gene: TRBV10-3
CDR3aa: CAIRTGVEQYF

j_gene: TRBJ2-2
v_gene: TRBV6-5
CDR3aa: CASRTGGDTGELFF

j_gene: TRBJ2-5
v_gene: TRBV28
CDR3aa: CASRLRRVSGQETQYF

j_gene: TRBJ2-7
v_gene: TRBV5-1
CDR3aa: CASRIYGAGEQYF

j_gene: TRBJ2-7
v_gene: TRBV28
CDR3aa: CATRGATIRSKYEQYF

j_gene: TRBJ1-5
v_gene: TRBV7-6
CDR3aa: CASSLGAGQNQPQHF

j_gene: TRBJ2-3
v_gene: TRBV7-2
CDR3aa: CASSLIFSVLAQDTQYF

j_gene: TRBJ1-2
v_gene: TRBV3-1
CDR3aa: CASSRRGRDGYTF

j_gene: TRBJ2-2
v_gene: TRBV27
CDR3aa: CASRFGQGGAGELFF

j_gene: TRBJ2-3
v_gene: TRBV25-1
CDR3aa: CASSEAGGTDTQYF

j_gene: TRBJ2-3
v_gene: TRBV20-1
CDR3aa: CSARSDTSTDTQYF

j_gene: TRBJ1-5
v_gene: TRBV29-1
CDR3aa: CSVGSEGGRQPQHF

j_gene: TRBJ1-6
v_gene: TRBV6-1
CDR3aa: CASSERSGRDSPLHF

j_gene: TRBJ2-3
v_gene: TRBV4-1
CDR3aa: CASSQGVSGRAGTDTQYF

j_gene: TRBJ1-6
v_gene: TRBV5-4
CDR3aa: CASSSPPATGDSPLHF

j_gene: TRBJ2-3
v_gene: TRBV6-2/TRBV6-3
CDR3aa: CASSYVVAPDTQYF

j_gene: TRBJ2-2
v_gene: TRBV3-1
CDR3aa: CASTLRGGHSTGELFF

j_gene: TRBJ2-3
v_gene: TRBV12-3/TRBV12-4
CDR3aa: CASSFTDSLKDTQYF

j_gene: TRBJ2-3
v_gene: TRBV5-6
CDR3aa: CASSLVSGTSPSTDTQYF

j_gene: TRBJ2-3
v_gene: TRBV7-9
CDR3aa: CASSREGGSDTQYF

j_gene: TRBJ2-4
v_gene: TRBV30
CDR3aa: CAFQPPGGPYIQYF

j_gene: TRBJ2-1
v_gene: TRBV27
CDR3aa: CASSSSGAYNEQFF

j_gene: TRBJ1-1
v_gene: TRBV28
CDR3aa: CASSPTPTTGSTEAFF

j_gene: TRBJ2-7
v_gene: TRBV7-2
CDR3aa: CASSFESGDEQYF

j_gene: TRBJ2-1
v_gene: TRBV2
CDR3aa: CASSTSANSYNEQFF

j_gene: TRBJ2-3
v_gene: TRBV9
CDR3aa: CASSATDTQYF

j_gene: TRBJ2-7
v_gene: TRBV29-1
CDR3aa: CSVRTSGTYEQYF

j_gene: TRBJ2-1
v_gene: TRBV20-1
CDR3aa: CSASATGYYNEQFF

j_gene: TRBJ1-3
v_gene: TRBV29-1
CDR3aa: CSVRADGVRSGNTIYF

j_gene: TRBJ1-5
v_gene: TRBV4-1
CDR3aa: CASSQEVEPGQPQHF

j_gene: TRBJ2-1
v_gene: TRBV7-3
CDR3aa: CASSLTTLNRNEQFF

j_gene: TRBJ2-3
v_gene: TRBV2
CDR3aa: CASSDQLLTDTQYF

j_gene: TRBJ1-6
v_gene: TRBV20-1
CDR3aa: CSARDGGQNSPLHF

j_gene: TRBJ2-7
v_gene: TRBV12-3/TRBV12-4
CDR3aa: CASSAKGFLDEQYF

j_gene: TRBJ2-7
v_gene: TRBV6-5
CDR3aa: CASRTLAGGGVYEQYF

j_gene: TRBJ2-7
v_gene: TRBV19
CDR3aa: CASSVPGQGTRSYEQYF

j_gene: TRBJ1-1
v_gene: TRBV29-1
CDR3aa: CSVEDGGVNTEAFF

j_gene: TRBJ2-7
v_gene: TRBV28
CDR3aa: CASSPPGLRAGSYEQYF

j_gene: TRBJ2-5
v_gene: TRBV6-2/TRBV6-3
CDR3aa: CASSYSKQGTETQYF

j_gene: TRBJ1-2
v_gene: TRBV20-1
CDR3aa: CSAVHTGGGYGYTF

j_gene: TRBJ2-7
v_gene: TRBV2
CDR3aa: CASISTGGAAESYEQYF

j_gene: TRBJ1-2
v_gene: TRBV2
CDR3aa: CASSDGGSYGYTF

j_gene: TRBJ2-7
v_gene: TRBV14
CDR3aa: CASSQTSGSWFYEQYF

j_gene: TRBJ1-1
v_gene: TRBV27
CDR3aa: CASSLSWIPRQGLNTEAFF

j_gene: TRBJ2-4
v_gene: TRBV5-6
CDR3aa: CASSLRLRVAKNIQYF

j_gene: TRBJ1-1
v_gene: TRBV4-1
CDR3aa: CASSQADRGHTEAFF

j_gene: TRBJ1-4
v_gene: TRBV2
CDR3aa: CASKRGPNEKLFF

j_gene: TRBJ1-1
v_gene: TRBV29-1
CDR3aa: CSVRQGDHTEAFF